Following are 27 T cell receptor beta chains from one sample sequenced in a study of early T cells in non-severe SARS-CoV-2 infection. TCRdb re-called the 5' RACE reads with MiXCR, one entry per CDR3 protein. The sample holds some 19,000 distinct CDR3 sequences, approximately 4.1% seen once. Sequenced: whole blood. These receptors were taken from an adult who was a healthcare worker with PCR-confirmed SARS-CoV-2 infection or an uninfected control (not recorded which).

This clonotype was detected ten times or more. The chain employs TRBV11-3 and TRBJ2-2; 8 bases line up with TRBD1. The germline V gene has CDR1 SGHNT and CDR2 YENEEA. The length of the CDR3 is 16 residues. V dropped 4 bases and J dropped 1; count of bases not matched to a gene: 5. The CDR3 protein is CASSSRTGRNTGELFF. The CDR3 DNA follows: TGTGCCAGCAGCTCAAGGACAGGGCGGAACACCGGGGAGCTGTTTTTT.

This clonotype was detected ten times or more. DNA for the CDR3: TGTGCCAGCAGTGACTCCTTCAGGGGGCACGGGGCCAACGTCCTGACTTTC. Amino acid sequence: CASSDSFRGHGANVLTF. The rearrangement joins TRBV25-1 to TRBJ2-6, with 8 bases that match TRBD1. Germline V gene sequence: CDR1 MGHDK, CDR2 SYGVNS. Trimming at V came to 3 bases and at J to 4 bases, leaving 8 bases not matched to a gene. CDR3 length equals 17 residues.

This clonotype was seen at least ten times. V gene TRBV7-6 combines with J gene TRBJ1-2; D is undetermined. CDR3 size: 14 residues. CDR1 is SGHVS, CDR2 FNYEAQ, per germline. V was clipped by 1 base and J by 8 bases, with 14 bases between them. The CDR3 coding sequence is TGTGCCAGCAGCTTAGATTTAAGGCAGAGCGGCTACACCTTC. Its protein is CASSLDLRQSGYTF.

The chain uses TRBV5-4 and TRBJ2-3, with D tentatively TRBD2 (6 bases). The CDR3 totals 14 residues. CDR1 SGHNT and CDR2 YYREEE come from the germline V gene (reference sequence). V lost 0 bases and J 4 bases, leaving 9 bases between the germline ends. The CDR3 sequence: CASSLVREADTQYF. CDR3 DNA: TGTGCCAGCAGCTTGGTGAGGGAGGCAGATACGCAGTATTTT. The whole variable domain, remainder taken from reference TRBV5-4 and TRBJ2-3, is ETGVTQSPTHLIKTRGQQVTLRCSSQSGHNTVSWYQQALGQGPQFIFQYYREEENGRGNFPPRFSGLQFPNYSSELNVNALELDDSALYLCASSLVREADTQYFGPGTRLTVL.

Ten or more counts support this clonotype. The J gene is TRBJ2-1, the V gene TRBV19, with D unresolved. The CDR3 runs 13 residues. CDR1 is LNHDA, CDR2 SQIVND, per germline (reference sequence). V was trimmed by 4 bases and J by 3 bases, leaving 7 bases between them. This CDR3 reads CASSRSLYNEQFF. The CDR3 region has the DNA TGTGCCAGTAGTAGGTCCCTCTACAATGAGCAGTTCTTC.

There are many counts of this clonotype. V gene TRBV4-1 combines with J gene TRBJ1-2; TRBD1 agrees at 7 bases. The V gene end was trimmed by 0 bases and the J gene end by 7 bases; junction bases not matched to a gene: 11. The V gene's germline CDR1 is MGHRA and CDR2 YSYEKL. The CDR3 extends over 16 amino acids. The CDR3 loop is CASSQDPGTAFLGYTF. The CDR3 coding sequence is TGCGCCAGCAGCCAAGACCCCGGGACAGCCTTCCTTGGCTACACCTTC.

In its sample, this clonotype was seen many times. The chain couples TRBV20-1 to TRBJ2-3; D perhaps matches TRBD2 (5 bases). CDR1 is DFQATT, CDR2 SNEGSKA, per germline (reference sequence). Trimming cost V 0 bases and J 0 bases, with 13 bases left between them. This CDR3 contains 16 residues. The chain's CDR3 is CSARDLRTQSTDTQYF. The CDR3 DNA reads as TGCAGTGCTAGAGATCTGCGGACTCAGAGCACAGATACGCAGTATTTT.

This clonotype was detected ten times or more. The chain carries TRBV6-1 and TRBJ1-2, with D possibly being TRBD1 (6 bases). Trimming removed 5 bases at V and 11 bases at J, with 12 bases between. CDR3 size: 11 residues. Germline values: CDR1 MNHNS, CDR2 SASEGT. The CDR3 bases are TGTGCCAGCAGTAGGAACAGGGAGTACACCTTC. It translates to CASSRNREYTF.

The V gene is TRBV4-3, the J gene TRBJ2-4; D gene uncertain. CDR3 length equals 14 residues. Deletions cut 0 bases from V and 10 bases from J, with 13 bases between. CDR1 LGHNA and CDR2 YSLEER come from the germline V gene. This CDR3 is CASSQDRQLRIQYF. In DNA form, the CDR3 reads TGCGCCAGCAGCCAAGATCGTCAGTTAAGGATTCAGTACTTC.

This clonotype was detected many times. J is TRBJ2-1 and V is TRBV4-3, with a weak D call TRBD1 (6 bases). This CDR3 spans 17 amino acids. V gave up 0 bases and J gave up 3 bases, with 15 bases separating them. From germline, CDR1 is LGHNA and CDR2 YSLEER. CDR3 residues: CASSQDYRDPLYNEQFF. The CDR3 coding sequence is TGCGCCAGCAGCCAAGATTACAGGGACCCCCTCTACAATGAGCAGTTCTTC.

This clonotype was seen many times. This rearrangement joins TRBV28 to TRBJ2-7; the D gene is possibly TRBD1 (6 bases). The CDR3 has 15 residues. CDR1 and CDR2 (germline): MDHEN, SYDVKM. CDR3 sequence (DNA): TGTGGGTGCGCGGAAGGGGGAAGGGGTCAGGACGAGCAGTACTTC. Amino acid sequence: CGCAEGGRGQDEQYF.

This clonotype was seen at least ten times. This chain links TRBV5-6 with TRBJ1-6; 12 bases line up with TRBD1. The germline gives CDR1 SGHDT, CDR2 YYEEEE. The CDR3 covers 15 residues. Trimming removed 4 bases from V and 11 bases from J; junction bases left unmatched: 7. Here the CDR3 reads CASSLPGQGATPLHF. Written as DNA, the CDR3 is TGTGCCAGCAGCCTGCCGGGACAGGGGGCTACACCCCTCCACTTT.

This clonotype was recorded many times. The chain couples TRBV29-1 to TRBJ1-2; D not certain. Germline CDR1 SQVTM, CDR2 ANQGSEA. The CDR3 sequence is 15 residues long. Trimming cost V 3 bases and J 0 bases, with 14 bases left between them. The CDR3 DNA is TGCAGCGTTGACTTAGGTACAGCACCTAACTATGGCTACACCTTC. Its protein product is CSVDLGTAPNYGYTF.

The sample holds many counts of this clonotype. The V call is TRBV9, the J call TRBJ2-3; the match to TRBD1 covers 7 bases. Per the germline V gene, CDR1 is SGDLS and CDR2 is YYNGEE. The ends lost 4 bases at V and 5 bases at J; junction bases unmatched: 22. The CDR3 is made up of 19 amino acids. This CDR3 is CASSLRDIRPTGRRDTQYF. DNA for the CDR3: TGTGCCAGCAGCTTAAGGGATATTCGTCCGACAGGGCGTAGAGATACGCAGTATTTT.

This clonotype showed up just a few times. The chain recombines TRBV2 with TRBJ2-1; the D gene is possibly TRBD2 (6 bases). The V gene lost 7 bases and the J gene lost 1 base, with 14 bases spanning the gap. Germline CDR1 is SNHLY and CDR2 is FYNNEI. This CDR3 is built from 15 residues. This chain's CDR3 is CASNGDFPSYNEQFF. CDR3 nucleotides: TGTGCCAGCAACGGGGACTTTCCTTCCTACAATGAGCAGTTCTTC.

The V call is TRBV6-9, the J call TRBJ2-4; D uncertain. The germline CDR1 and CDR2 sequences are MNHGY and SVAAGI. The CDR3 length is 8 residues. V dropped 7 bases and J dropped 11 bases, with 3 bases sitting between them. This chain's CDR3 is CASTFQYF. CDR3 coding DNA: TGTGCCAGCACGTTTCAGTACTTC.

This clonotype was observed at least ten times. The V gene is TRBV2, the J gene TRBJ2-3, with 12 bases lining up with TRBD1. This CDR3 is built from 15 residues. The J segment lost 6 bases and the V segment lost 5 bases, leaving 6 bases of the junction unmatched. The germline V gene encodes CDR1 SNHLY and CDR2 FYNNEI. CDR3 DNA sequence: TGTGCCAGCAGTCGGGACAGGGGGCGCAGGGATACGCAGTATTTT. As protein: CASSRDRGRRDTQYF.

This clonotype was seen ten or more times. The CDR3 is CASSLEDRPTDTQYF. CDR3 DNA: TGTGCCAGCAGCTTAGAGGACAGACCCACAGATACGCAGTATTTT. The rearrangement joins TRBV7-2 to TRBJ2-3, with a tentative D call TRBD1 (6 bases). Trimming pared 1 base from V and 2 bases from J, leaving 10 bases between. The CDR3 extends over 15 amino acids. The germline gives CDR1 SGHTA, CDR2 FQGNSA.

At least ten counts were recorded for this clonotype. V is TRBV7-2 and J is TRBJ1-6, with a possible D match to TRBD1 (5 bases). The CDR3 totals 14 residues. Germline values: CDR1 SGHTA, CDR2 FQGNSA. The ends were cut back, 3 bases at V and 8 bases at J, with 11 bases in the middle. The CDR3 bases are TGTGCCAGCAGCTTGTCAGGGCGCTATTCACCCCTCCACTTT. Protein sequence: CASSLSGRYSPLHF.

This clonotype was picked up many times. J is TRBJ2-1 and V is TRBV7-2, with TRBD2 matching over 8 bases. The CDR3 consists of 16 residues. From germline, CDR1 is SGHTA and CDR2 FQGNSA. Trimming cost V 1 base and J 1 base; bases outside gene matches: 3. This chain's CDR3 is CASSLVASGSYNEQFF. CDR3 nucleotide sequence: TGTGCCAGCAGCTTAGTAGCTAGCGGGTCCTACAATGAGCAGTTCTTC.

This clonotype showed up many times. The V call is TRBV12-3 or TRBV12-4, the J call TRBJ1-5; 8 bases align to TRBD1. V lost 5 bases, J lost 4 bases, and 7 bases stayed unmatched. This CDR3 comprises 15 residues. The CDR3 spells CASSLFTGGNQPQHF. CDR3 coding DNA: TGTGCCAGCAGTCTCTTTACAGGGGGGAATCAGCCCCAGCATTTT.

This clonotype was counted at least ten times. The chain combines TRBV18 with TRBJ1-1; a weak D match, TRBD1 (6 bases). Germline assignment: CDR1 KGHSH and CDR2 LQKENI. This CDR3 region has 19 residues. V dropped 4 bases and J dropped 6 bases, with 30 bases sitting between them. The CDR3 DNA reads TGTGCCAGCTCACGAGCAACCGGGCTTTACAGGGAGGGGAGGCCTGAAGCTTTCTTT. Amino acids: CASSRATGLYREGRPEAFF.

This clonotype was seen a few times. The rearrangement joins TRBV5-1 to TRBJ2-5, with D unclear. Trimming cost V 3 bases and J 4 bases, with 4 bases left between them. Germline CDR1 reads SGHRS; CDR2 reads YFSETQ. CDR3 length: 11 amino acids. CDR3 in DNA: TGCGCCAGCAGCTCAAGAGAGACCCAGTACTTC. The encoded protein is CASSSRETQYF.

The table lists this clonotype with many counts. CDR3 region: CASSSLKGRETQYF. The DNA of the CDR3 is TGTGCCAGCAGCTCCCTAAAGGGGAGAGAGACCCAGTACTTC. The gene calls are TRBV11-2 and TRBJ2-5, with D perhaps being TRBD1 or TRBD2 (5 bases each). V lost 4 bases and J lost 4, with 13 bases in between. CDR1 and CDR2 (germline): SGHAT, FQNNGV. This CDR3 is 14 amino acids long.

This clonotype was counted ten times or more. V and J are TRBV5-6 and TRBJ1-5, with D hard to call. Per germline, CDR1 SGHDT and CDR2 YYEEEE. V lost 0 bases and J lost 5, with 6 bases in between. This CDR3 region has 13 residues. CDR3 bases: TGTGCCAGCAGCTTGGCTGCGGATCAGCCCCAGCATTTT. This translates into CASSLAADQPQHF.

There are many counts of this clonotype. J is TRBJ1-5 and V is TRBV6-2 or TRBV6-3; TRBD1 might be the D (5 bases). This CDR3 comprises 15 residues. The germline CDR1 and CDR2 sequences are MNHEY and SVGEGT. V gave up 5 bases and J gave up 7 bases, with 18 bases separating them. The CDR3 sequence: CASSPLRGGRQPQHF. The CDR3 nucleotides are TGTGCCAGCAGTCCGCTACGCGGGGGGAGACAGCCCCAGCATTTT.

In its sample, this clonotype was seen many times. The V gene is TRBV2, the J gene TRBJ1-3, with 8 bases fitting TRBD1. The V segment lost 3 bases and the J segment 4 bases; nucleotides outside the gene matches: 5. CDR1 SNHLY and CDR2 FYNNEI come from the germline V gene. This CDR3 has 15 residues. The CDR3 nucleotides read TGTGCCAGCAGTGAGGCAGGGGGCTGGGGAAACACCATATATTTT. This gives the protein CASSEAGGWGNTIYF. Drawing the rest from reference TRBV2 and TRBJ1-3, the complete variable domain is EPEVTQTPSHQVTQMGQEVILRCVPISNHLYFYWYRQILGQKVEFLVSFYNNEISEKSEIFDDQFSVERPDGSNFTLKIRSTKLEDSAMYFCASSEAGGWGNTIYFGEGSWLTVV.